This T cell receptor (beta chain) comes out of a study of Graves' ophthalmopathy and Graves' hyperthyroidism. The sequenced template was RNA, covering the TCR beta CDR3 region. HTBI primers primed a first-round RT-PCR, and a second-round multiplex PCR followed. TCRdb independently ran MiXCR on the multiplex PCR reads; one entry per CDR3 protein. The repertoire has over 650,000 distinct CDR3 sequences, about two fifths of them found once; the top ten carry about 3.3%. Regarding the study as a whole: Ophthalmopathy progression cases were predicted by the model with approximately 66% sensitivity and approximately 76% specificity. For separating ophthalmopathy from stable hyperthyroidism, a 13-signature model gave over 85% sensitivity and 81.08% specificity.

Each donor who had ophthalmopathy showed moderate-to-severe activity, a CAS of ≥3, a NOSPECS of ≥4, and a duration under 3 months. No donor had other autoimmune disease, uncontrolled infection, pregnancy or lactation. Note on this clonotype: Its antigen is not known.

The germline V and J ends were trimmed by 2 bases and 6 bases, with 16 bases remaining between them. The CDR3 covers 15 residues. The germline CDR1 and CDR2 sequences are SNHLY and FYNNEI. This TCR derives from an adult man with Graves' ophthalmopathy. The chain has TRBV2 and TRBJ1-2; perhaps TRBD1 as D (5 bases). Sequencing was performed on peripheral blood. The CDR3 nucleotides are TGTGCCAGCAGTGAAAACGGGGCAAGAAGGGATGGCTACACCTTC. This gives the protein CASSENGARRDGYTF.